Presented here are 19 T cell receptor beta chains from one specimen sequenced in a study of T cells in Graves' hyperthyroidism and ophthalmopathy. RNA transcripts were the template for amplifying TCR beta CDR3 regions. First-round RT-PCR of the TCR CDR3 relied on the HTBI primer set. One entry per CDR3 protein results from TCRdb running MiXCR on the multiplex PCR reads. Of roughly 420,000 distinct CDR3 sequences listed, about a sixth are singletons. Sequencing was performed on blood. These receptors were taken from a woman younger than 30 with Graves' hyperthyroidism.

The chain carries TRBV7-3 and TRBJ2-3; D may be TRBD2 (6 bases). V was pared by 3 bases and J by 3 bases, with 16 bases between. This CDR3 comprises 16 residues. Germline assignment: CDR1 SGHTA and CDR2 FQGTGA. CDR3 sequence reads: CASSLREGLPTDTQYF. The CDR3 bases are TGTGCCAGCAGCTTGCGGGAAGGACTTCCTACAGATACGCAGTATTTT.

There are a few counts of this clonotype. The chain joins TRBV19 to TRBJ2-1; D is perhaps TRBD2 (6 bases). Trimming shortened V by 1 base and J by 0 bases, and 13 bases separated the two germline ends. In germline, CDR1 is LNHDA, CDR2 SQIVND (reference sequence). CDR3 length: 17 amino acids. The CDR3 DNA is TGTGCCAGTAGTATAGTCGGAGGGCAGGGCTCCTACAATGAGCAGTTCTTC. It is translated as CASSIVGGQGSYNEQFF. Filled out from reference TRBV19 and TRBJ2-1, the complete variable domain reads DGGITQSPKYLFRKEGQNVTLSCEQNLNHDAMYWYRQDPGQGLRLIYYSQIVNDFQKGDIAEGYSVSREKKESFPLTVTSAQKNPTAFYLCASSIVGGQGSYNEQFFGPGTRLTVL.

This clonotype was counted at least ten times. The chain recombines TRBV11-3 with TRBJ2-1; TRBD2 is a possible D gene (6 bases). The CDR3 has 16 amino acids. Trimming stripped 1 base from V and 4 bases from J, with 14 bases between. Germline assignment: CDR1 SGHNT and CDR2 YENEEA. The CDR3 sequence: CASSLGGSGRYNEQFF. CDR3 DNA: TGTGCCAGCAGCTTAGGGGGGTCAGGGAGGTACAATGAGCAGTTCTTC. Full variable domain (missing parts from reference TRBV11-3 and TRBJ2-1): EAGVVQSPRYKIIEKKQPVAFWCNPISGHNTLYWYLQNLGQGPELLIRYENEEAVDDSQLPKDRFSAERLKGVDSTLKIQPAELGDSAVYLCASSLGGSGRYNEQFFGPGTRLTVL.

This clonotype occurred many times. This sequence joins TRBV28 and TRBJ1-2; 8 bases are a match to TRBD1. V trimming: 3 bases; J trimming: 6 bases; junction bases outside the gene matches: 6. Per the germline V gene, CDR1 is MDHEN and CDR2 is SYDVKM. CDR3 length equals 14 residues. DNA of the CDR3: TGTGCCAGCAGTTTCGAACAGGGGGTAAATGGCTACACCTTC. Translation gives CASSFEQGVNGYTF.

This chain joins TRBV28 and TRBJ2-2, with 9 bases aligning to TRBD1. V lost 4 bases and J lost 3; bases outside the gene matches: 6. This CDR3 comprises 16 residues. Germline V gives CDR1 MDHEN, CDR2 SYDVKM. The CDR3 DNA is TGTGCCAGCAGTTACCCGAGGACAGGGGACACCGGGGAGCTGTTTTTT. Its protein product is CASSYPRTGDTGELFF.

As concerns this clonotype: Possible read error: a much larger clone is one base away. The J gene is TRBJ1-2, the V gene TRBV24-1; D unresolved. The germline V gene has CDR1 KGHDR and CDR2 SFDVKD. The CDR3 spans 12 residues. The CDR3 spells CATSPGNSGYTF. As DNA, the CDR3 is TGTGCCACCAGTCCGGGGAACTCTGGCTACACCTTC.

This clonotype showed up many times. The rearrangement links TRBV28 to TRBJ1-2; no clear D. Germline-derived CDR1 and CDR2 are MDHEN and SYDVKM. The CDR3 has 14 residues. V lost 7 bases to trimming and J lost 4 bases, with 16 bases between them. CDR3 sequence: CASTLRPDAYGYTF. CDR3 sequence (DNA): TGTGCCAGCACCCTAAGGCCGGACGCCTATGGCTACACCTTC.

This clonotype was observed at least ten times. The chain is built from TRBV20-1 and TRBJ2-3, with 10 nucleotides matching TRBD1. The CDR3 totals 16 residues. The germline V gene encodes CDR1 DFQATT and CDR2 SNEGSKA (reference sequence). V was clipped by 2 bases and J by 4 bases; unmatched bases: 9. CDR3: CSARTQDRGDPDTQYF. The CDR3 DNA follows: TGCAGTGCTAGAACCCAGGACAGGGGGGATCCAGATACGCAGTATTTT.

This clonotype was observed at least ten times. CDR3 region: CASSQAGARGELFF. The DNA for the CDR3 is TGTGCCAGCAGCCAAGCGGGGGCCAGAGGGGAGCTGTTTTTT. The rearrangement joins TRBV3-1 to TRBJ2-2; the D call may be TRBD1 or TRBD2 (6 bases each). CDR3 length: 14 amino acids. V lost 1 base and J 8 bases, leaving 11 bases between the germline ends. Germline V gives CDR1 LGHDT, CDR2 YNNKEL (reference sequence).

In this sample, this clonotype turned up many times. This chain links TRBV6-1 with TRBJ2-1; TRBD2 matches 12 bases. Germline CDR1 reads MNHNS; CDR2 reads SASEGT. V trimming: 6 bases; J trimming: 8 bases; junction bases outside the gene matches: 8. This CDR3 has 15 amino acids. The CDR3 sequence is CASRHSSGRAHEQFF. In nucleotides, the CDR3 is TGTGCCAGCAGACACTCTAGCGGGAGGGCCCATGAGCAGTTCTTC.

This clonotype was picked up many times. The CDR3 loop is CASSLGPTGGETQYF. DNA for the CDR3: TGTGCCAGCAGCTTGGGCCCGACAGGGGGGGAGACCCAGTACTTC. The V call is TRBV5-5, the J call TRBJ2-5, with 9 bases identical to TRBD1. The CDR3 contains 15 residues. The J segment lost 5 bases and the V segment lost 0 bases, leaving 5 bases of the junction unmatched. Germline V gene data show CDR1 as SGHKS and CDR2 as YYEKEE (reference sequence).

This clonotype was found many times. The chain combines TRBV9 with TRBJ1-3, with D possibly TRBD1 on 5 matching bases. Trimming pared 2 bases from V and 2 bases from J, leaving 11 bases between. Germline V gives CDR1 SGDLS, CDR2 YYNGEE. The CDR3 runs to 15 residues. The CDR3 loop is CASSVSGHAGNTIYF. Here the CDR3 DNA reads TGTGCCAGCAGCGTGTCCGGACACGCTGGAAACACCATATATTTT.

This clonotype was seen repeatedly, ten times or more. V usage is TRBV29-1 and J usage is TRBJ2-7; D perhaps matches TRBD1 (5 bases). Germline CDR1 SQVTM, CDR2 ANQGSEA. The CDR3 length is 12 residues. The V end was cut by 4 bases, the J end by 3 bases, with 10 bases between. As DNA, the CDR3 is TGCAGCGTTGGGCAACAGGTCTACGAGCAGTACTTC. It translates to CSVGQQVYEQYF.

This clonotype was detected ten times or more. The V call is TRBV7-3, the J call TRBJ2-3; TRBD2 is a possible D gene (6 bases). Trimming removed 6 bases from V and 6 bases from J, with 13 bases in between. The CDR3 extends over 13 amino acids. CDR1 is SGHTA, CDR2 FQGTGA, per germline. CDR3 bases: TGTGCCAGCAGGGGCGGGACCTACGATACGCAGTATTTT. Translated, it gives CASRGGTYDTQYF. Using reference TRBV7-3 and TRBJ2-3 for the parts outside the CDR3, the full variable domain is GAGVSQTPSNKVTEKGKYVELRCDPISGHTALYWYRQSLGQGPEFLIYFQGTGAADDSGLPNDRFFAVRPEGSVSTLKIQRTERGDSAVYLCASRGGTYDTQYFGPGTRLTVL.

V gene TRBV6-1 combines with J gene TRBJ2-2; 7 positions match TRBD1. The CDR3 extends over 16 amino acids. The J segment lost 1 base and the V segment lost 8 bases, leaving 10 bases of the junction unmatched. Germline V gene lookup returns CDR1 MNHNS and CDR2 SASEGT. The CDR3 DNA reads as TGTGCCAGCGGGACAGTCTCCCCCAAGAACACCGGGGAGCTGTTTTTT. It translates to CASGTVSPKNTGELFF.

This clonotype showed up just a few times. A much larger clone differs by one base, so this may be a read error. V gene TRBV2 combines with J gene TRBJ2-1; D possibly corresponds to TRBD2 (5 bases). Germline V gene data show CDR1 as SNHLY and CDR2 as FYNNEI. This CDR3 region has 15 residues. The CDR3 coding sequence is TGTGCCGGCAGTGAATCGGCCCGGGCCGGGGATGAGCAGTTCTTC. It specifies CAGSESARAGDEQFF. Full variable domain (rest looked up from reference TRBV2 and TRBJ2-1): EPEVTQTPSHQVTQMGQEVILRCVPISNHLYFYWYRQILGQKVEFLVSFYNNEISEKSEIFDDQFSVERPDGSNFTLKIRSTKLEDSAMYFCAGSESARAGDEQFFGPGTRLTVL.

There are a few counts of this clonotype. Compared with germline, one end of the junction differs, possibly owing to a read error. CDR3 bases: TGTGCCAGCAGCCCTACCTACCAAAGTCAAGAGGCCCAGTACTTC. This translates into CASSPTYQSQEAQYF. This chain connects TRBV6-2 or TRBV6-3 to TRBJ2-5; D is unclear. From germline, CDR1 is MNHEY and CDR2 SVGEGT. The CDR3 consists of 15 residues.

This clonotype appeared many times. This chain links TRBV5-5 with TRBJ1-2; the match to TRBD1 covers 7 bases. The CDR3 is 14 residues long. The J segment lost 2 bases and the V segment lost 1 base, leaving 2 bases of the junction unmatched. Germline CDR1 is SGHKS and CDR2 is YYEKEE (reference sequence). As DNA, the CDR3 is TGTGCCAGCAGCTTGATGACAGGGAACTATGGCTACACCTTC. Residues: CASSLMTGNYGYTF. Drawing the rest from reference TRBV5-5 and TRBJ1-2, the complete variable domain is DAGVTQSPTHLIKTRGQQVTLRCSPISGHKSVSWYQQVLGQGPQFIFQYYEKEERGRGNFPDRFSARQFPNYSSELNVNALLLGDSALYLCASSLMTGNYGYTFGSGTRLTVV.

This clonotype was recorded a few times. CDR3 DNA sequence: TGTGCCACCAGTGATTTGTATAGCGGGAGTGGAAATGAGCAGTTCTTC. It translates to CATSDLYSGSGNEQFF. J is TRBJ2-1 and V is TRBV24-1; 9 bases align to TRBD2. V shed 0 bases, J shed 7 bases, and the junction held 6 bases outside the gene matches. Germline values: CDR1 KGHDR, CDR2 SFDVKD. The CDR3 is 16 amino acids.